This TCR beta chain emerged from a study of CD8+CD57+ T cells in acquired aplastic anemia. Study-wide context: The mean DNA yield obtained from sorted CD4+ and CD8+ cells came to approximately 3 ug.

Profiling that covered TCR beta VDJ and CDR3 relied on genomic DNA as its template. Using its own MiXCR run on the reads, TCRdb lists one record per CDR3 protein. The sample lists 180,000 or so distinct CDR3 sequences; around 48% were seen once. This CDR3 is built from 20 residues. V dropped 3 bases and J dropped 0; count of bases not matched to a gene: 15. Per germline, CDR1 ENHRY and CDR2 SYGVKD. Patients who underwent sequencing had shown CD8+CD57+ cell expansion by flow cytometry. Patients uniformly had severe acquired aplastic anemia. The sequenced material came from sorted CD4+, CD8+, or CD8+CD57+ T cells (not recorded which) from PBMCs. The chain combines TRBV10-3 with TRBJ2-7, with 12 bases matching TRBD2. This TCR derives from a human donor with aplastic anemia. CDR3 in amino acids: CAISDSRLAGALDFSYEQYF. For the CDR3, the DNA is TGTGCCATCAGTGACAGTCGACTAGCGGGAGCCCTAGATTTCTCCTACGAGCAGTACTTC.